This T cell receptor (beta chain) stems from a study of blood T cells in healthy people across ages. Germline CDR1 and CDR2: MNHNY and SVGAGI (reference sequence). The CDR3 has 13 amino acids. A few counts support this clonotype. A J-beta primer mix and a sample-barcoded 5' primer were used in a second PCR of roughly 6 to 12 cycles. TCRdb called the 5' RACE reads again in MiXCR, with one record for every CDR3 protein. The sample records 1.2 million to 1.5 million distinct CDR3 sequences, around two fifths being singletons. This clonotype originated in a woman aged 18-29 years in good health. Sequencing was done on a sample of blood. The chain employs TRBV6-6 and TRBJ2-4; tentatively, D is TRBD1 (6 bases). The end of the DNA is better explained by TRBJ2-7, so the J call may be wrong. This chain's CDR3 is CASSRNRVVEQYF. Written as DNA, the CDR3 is TGTGCCAGCAGTAGGAACAGGGTGGTCGAGCAGTACTTC.